Listed below are T cell receptor beta chains from one sample, sequenced in a study of CD8 T cells in ankylosing spondylitis. In TCRdb, the 5' RACE reads were re-called with MiXCR into one record per CDR3 protein. The sample records 750,000 to 850,000 distinct CDR3 sequences, roughly 10% being singletons. The sample taken for sequencing was blood, either unsorted or a sorted T cell fraction (not recorded which). Every receptor here comes from a male donor with ankylosing spondylitis. Each CDR3 is given with its conserved first and last residue. Fields, in order: D gene, J gene, V gene, clone size, CDR3 protein, CDR3 DNA. The D gene is left open where the match is weak. Part of the rows lack a size; the others show once, few, many or a class for expanded clones.

>NA|TRBJ2-3|TRBV6-1|NA
CASKWGGEGDTQYF
TGTGCCAGCAAATGGGGGGGCGAAGGAGATACGCAGTATTTT
>TRBD2|TRBJ2-3|TRBV7-2|NA
CASQHTGGQTDTQYF
TGTGCCAGCCAACATACGGGGGGGCAAACAGATACGCAGTATTTT
>TRBD2|TRBJ2-4|TRBV20-1|NA
CSAAPTSGGLGKNIQYF
TGCAGTGCTGCGCCGACTAGCGGGGGGTTAGGCAAAAACATTCAGTACTTC
>NA|TRBJ2-3|TRBV28|many
CASSDWGRGGTDTQYF
TGTGCCAGCAGTGACTGGGGGCGAGGGGGCACAGATACGCAGTATTTT
>NA|TRBJ2-1|TRBV29-1|many
CSVEGARITLYNEQFF
TGCAGCGTTGAGGGGGCGCGGATCACTTTATACAATGAGCAGTTCTTC
>NA|TRBJ1-1|TRBV29-1|many
CSVQGVNTEAFF
TGCAGCGTTCAGGGTGTGAACACTGAAGCTTTCTTT
>NA|TRBJ2-7|TRBV20-1|NA
CSARGTFYEQYF
TGCAGTGCTAGGGGCACGTTCTACGAGCAGTACTTC
>TRBD2|TRBJ2-2|TRBV28|NA
CASSPQPGGRGTGELFF
TGTGCCAGCAGTCCCCAGCCGGGAGGGCGGGGCACCGGGGAGCTGTTTTTT
>TRBD2|TRBJ2-2|TRBV20-1|NA
CSAPRAAGAGELFF
TGCAGTGCCCCCCGGGCTGCGGGAGCCGGGGAGCTGTTTTTT
>TRBD1|TRBJ2-7|TRBV7-9|few
CASSPIGDRAYEQYF
TGTGCCAGCAGCCCCATCGGGGACAGGGCCTACGAGCAGTACTTC
>NA|TRBJ1-1|TRBV15|NA
CATSTFQGTEAFF
TGTGCCACCAGCACCTTCCAGGGCACTGAAGCTTTCTTT
>NA|TRBJ2-5|TRBV29-1|NA
CSVVGRAQETQYF
TGCAGCGTTGTAGGCCGGGCCCAAGAGACCCAGTACTTC
>NA|TRBJ1-1|TRBV10-3|few
CAISETSGSRIENTEAFF
TGTGCCATCAGTGAGACTTCCGGGTCTCGGATTGAGAACACTGAAGCTTTCTTT
>NA|TRBJ1-1|TRBV2|NA
CASSEGVRDTEAFF
TGTGCCAGCAGTGAAGGGGTGCGAGACACTGAAGCTTTCTTT
>TRBD1|TRBJ1-1|TRBV18|few
CASSPRTGSNTEAFF
TGTGCCAGCTCACCGAGGACAGGATCGAACACTGAAGCTTTCTTT
>TRBD1|TRBJ2-3|TRBV20-1|NA
CSAIHRGRTDTEYF
TGCAGTGCTATACACAGGGGGCGGACAGATACGGAGTATTTT
>NA|TRBJ2-2|TRBV5-1|few
CASSPTSTGELFF
TGCGCCAGCAGCCCAACTAGCACCGGGGAGCTGTTTTTT
>NA|TRBJ2-5|TRBV5-5|few
CASSTWTWKETQYF
TGTGCCAGCAGCACCTGGACCTGGAAAGAGACCCAGTACTTC
>NA|TRBJ2-3|TRBV12-3/TRBV12-4|many
CASGRRGTDTQYF
TGTGCCAGCGGACGCAGAGGCACAGATACGCAGTATTTT
>NA|TRBJ1-5|TRBV7-3|NA
CASSLGPGNQPQHF
TGTGCCAGCAGCTTGGGACCGGGCAATCAGCCCCAGCATTTT
>TRBD2|TRBJ2-5|TRBV20-1|NA
CSARTGLAGAGEETQYF
TGCAGTGCTCGGACGGGACTAGCGGGGGCCGGGGAAGAGACCCAGTACTTC
>TRBD2|TRBJ2-3|TRBV20-1|many
CSVLAGNGDTQYF
TGCAGTGTGTTAGCGGGGAATGGGGATACGCAGTATTTT
>NA|TRBJ1-4|TRBV5-1|many
CASSPLGRNNEKLFF
TGCGCCAGCAGCCCCTTGGGACGAAACAATGAAAAACTGTTTTTT
>NA|TRBJ1-3|TRBV7-2|many
CASSQQGSGNTIYF
TGTGCCAGCAGCCAACAGGGCTCTGGAAACACCATATATTTT
>NA|TRBJ2-3|TRBV20-1|few
CSATAPSMGRGDTQYF
TGCAGTGCTACAGCCCCTAGCATGGGTAGGGGTGATACGCAGTATTTT
>NA|TRBJ2-3|TRBV7-9|few
CASRPRTTDTQYF
TGTGCCAGCAGACCTCGGACCACAGATACGCAGTATTTT
>NA|TRBJ2-6|TRBV12-3/TRBV12-4|NA
CASSFFRANVLTF
TGTGCCAGCAGTTTTTTTAGGGCCAACGTCCTGACTTTC
>TRBD1|TRBJ1-5|TRBV20-1|few
CSASRTGMAQHF
TGCAGTGCTAGTCGGACAGGGATGGCCCAGCATTTT
>NA|TRBJ2-2|TRBV7-3|few
CASSLINVQPATGELFF
TGTGCCAGCAGCTTAATTAACGTGCAGCCAGCGACCGGGGAGCTGTTTTTT